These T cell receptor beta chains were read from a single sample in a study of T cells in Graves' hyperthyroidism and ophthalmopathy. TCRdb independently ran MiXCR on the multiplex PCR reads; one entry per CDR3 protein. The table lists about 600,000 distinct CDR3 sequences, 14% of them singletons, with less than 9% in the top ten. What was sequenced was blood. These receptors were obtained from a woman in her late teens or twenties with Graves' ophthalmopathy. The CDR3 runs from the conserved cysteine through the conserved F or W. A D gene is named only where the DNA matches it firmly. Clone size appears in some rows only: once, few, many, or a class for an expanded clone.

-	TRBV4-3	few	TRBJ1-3	CASSQDPTSGNTIYF	TGCGCCAGCAGCCAAGATCCCACCTCTGGAAACACCATATATTTT
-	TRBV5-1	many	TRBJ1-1	CASNGGKQAFF	TGCGCCAGCAACGGCGGCAAGCAAGCTTTCTTT
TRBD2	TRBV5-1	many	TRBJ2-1	CASSKGLAGDSYNEQFF	TGCGCCAGCAGCAAGGGACTAGCGGGAGATTCCTACAATGAGCAGTTCTTC
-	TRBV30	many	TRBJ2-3	CAWATGASTDTQYF	TGTGCCTGGGCTACAGGTGCTAGCACAGATACGCAGTATTTT
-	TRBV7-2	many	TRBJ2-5	CASRSQGGVNQETQYF	TGTGCCAGCCGCTCTCAGGGGGGGGTGAACCAAGAGACCCAGTACTTC
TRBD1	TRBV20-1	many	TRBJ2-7	CSALMTGAYEQYF	TGCAGTGCCCTAATGACAGGGGCCTACGAGCAGTACTTC
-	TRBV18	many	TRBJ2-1	CASSLEVFSYNEQFF	TGTGCCAGCTCACTCGAGGTATTCTCCTACAATGAGCAGTTCTTC
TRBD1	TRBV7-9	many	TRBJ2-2	CASSLDRAIGELFF	TGTGCCAGCAGCTTGGACAGGGCGATCGGGGAGCTGTTTTTT
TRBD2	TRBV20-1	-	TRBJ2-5	CSATSGTSGSQETQYF	TGCAGTGCTACGTCCGGGACTAGTGGGAGCCAAGAGACCCAGTACTTC
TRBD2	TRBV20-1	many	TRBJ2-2	CSALTSGANTGELFF	TGCAGTGCTCTAACTAGCGGGGCAAACACCGGGGAGCTGTTTTTT
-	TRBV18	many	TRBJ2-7	CASSPGGFPYTEQYF	TGTGCCAGCTCACCAGGAGGCTTCCCTTACACGGAGCAGTACTTC
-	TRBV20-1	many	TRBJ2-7	CSARLFGAAYEQYF	TGCAGTGCTAGATTATTCGGGGCAGCCTACGAGCAGTACTTC
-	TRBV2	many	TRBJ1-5	CAYSGGGQLNQPQHF	TGTGCCTATTCGGGGGGTGGGCAGCTGAATCAGCCCCAGCATTTT
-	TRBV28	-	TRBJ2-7	CASSTGSSSYEQYF	TGTGCCAGCAGTACCGGGAGCAGCTCCTACGAGCAGTACTTC
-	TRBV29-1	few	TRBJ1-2	CSVEVPGEGYTF	TGCAGCGTTGAAGTGCCCGGGGAAGGCTACACCTTC
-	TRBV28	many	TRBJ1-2	CASSFFRSYGYTF	TGTGCCAGCAGTTTCTTCAGAAGCTATGGCTACACCTTC
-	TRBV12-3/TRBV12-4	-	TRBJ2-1	CASSTQSSYNEQFF	TGTGCCAGCAGTACACAGAGCTCCTACAATGAGCAGTTCTTC
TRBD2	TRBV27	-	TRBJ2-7	CASSPSGRASGEQYF	TGTGCCAGCTCACCGAGCGGGAGGGCCTCGGGCGAGCAGTACTTC
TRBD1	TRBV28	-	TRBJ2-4	CASSSQGAKNIQYF	TGTGCCAGCAGCTCACAGGGGGCCAAAAACATTCAGTACTTC
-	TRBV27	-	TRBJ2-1	CASSLLLGNNEQFF	TGTGCCAGCAGTTTATTACTGGGTAACAATGAGCAGTTCTTC
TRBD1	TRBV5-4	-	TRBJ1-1	CASSAQGAGEAFF	TGTGCCAGCAGCGCACAGGGGGCAGGTGAAGCTTTCTTT
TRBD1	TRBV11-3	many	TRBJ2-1	CASRKGQGAYNEQFF	TGTGCCAGCAGAAAGGGACAGGGGGCATACAATGAGCAGTTCTTC
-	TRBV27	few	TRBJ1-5	CASSSARIERPQHF	TGTGCCAGCAGTTCGGCAAGGATAGAACGGCCCCAGCATTTT
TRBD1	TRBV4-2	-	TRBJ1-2	CASSRQTGTNYGYTF	TGTGCCAGCAGCCGCCAGACAGGGACTAACTATGGCTACACCTTC
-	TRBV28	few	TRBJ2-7	CAARARYSYEQYF	TGTGCCGCGCGGGCCCGGTACTCCTACGAGCAGTACTTC
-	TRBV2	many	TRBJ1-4	CASSLAQSSEKLFF	TGTGCCAGCAGTTTGGCCCAATCGAGTGAAAAACTGTTTTTT
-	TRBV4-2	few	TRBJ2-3	CASSQAAGLDTQYF	TGTGCCAGCAGCCAGGCAGCAGGGTTAGATACGCAGTATTTT
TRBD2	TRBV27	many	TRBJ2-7	CASSHYGTSGTYEQYF	TGTGCCAGCAGTCATTACGGGACTAGCGGCACGTACGAGCAGTACTTC